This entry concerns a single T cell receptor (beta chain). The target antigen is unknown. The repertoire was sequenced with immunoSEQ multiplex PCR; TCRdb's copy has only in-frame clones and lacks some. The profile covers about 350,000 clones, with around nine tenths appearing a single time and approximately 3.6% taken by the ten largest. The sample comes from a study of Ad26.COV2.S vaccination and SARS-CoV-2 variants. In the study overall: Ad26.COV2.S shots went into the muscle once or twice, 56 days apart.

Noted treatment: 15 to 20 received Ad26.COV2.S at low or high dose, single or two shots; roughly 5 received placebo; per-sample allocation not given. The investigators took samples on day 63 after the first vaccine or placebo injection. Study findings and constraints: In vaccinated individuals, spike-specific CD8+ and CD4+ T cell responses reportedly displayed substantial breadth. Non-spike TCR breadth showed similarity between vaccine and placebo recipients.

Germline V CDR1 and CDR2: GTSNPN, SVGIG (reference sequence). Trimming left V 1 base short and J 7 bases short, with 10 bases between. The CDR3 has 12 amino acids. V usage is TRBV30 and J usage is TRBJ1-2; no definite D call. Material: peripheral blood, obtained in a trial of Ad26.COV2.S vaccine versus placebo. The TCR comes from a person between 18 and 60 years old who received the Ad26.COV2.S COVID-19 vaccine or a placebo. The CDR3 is CAWSDGRPGYTF. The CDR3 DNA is TGTGCCTGGAGTGACGGAAGGCCTGGCTACACCTTC.